The 22 T cell receptor beta chains given below trace back to one sample, sequenced in a study of blood T cell repertoires in COVID-19. Assay: immunoSEQ multiplex PCR; the TCRdb copy retains only in-frame clones and omits some. Among around 470,000 clones, 90% were seen once, and the ten largest hold about 0.57%. Sequenced: PBMCs or T cells enriched from blood (not recorded which). These receptors came from a man aged 18 to 29 who had recovered from COVID-19.

The rearrangement joins TRBV5-1 to TRBJ1-1; tentative D call: TRBD1 (5 bases). The CDR3 spans 14 residues. Trimming removed 5 bases at V and 0 bases at J, with 11 bases between. From germline, CDR1 is SGHRS and CDR2 YFSETQ. CDR3 loop: CASRIQGLNTEAFF. DNA of the CDR3: TGCGCCAGCAGGATTCAGGGATTGAACACTGAAGCTTTCTTT.

The rearrangement links TRBV13 to TRBJ2-5; D remains unclear. Trimming cost V 7 bases and J 5 bases, with 17 bases left between them. This CDR3 has 14 residues. CDR1 PRHDT and CDR2 FYEKMQ come from the germline V gene (reference sequence). The CDR3 here is CASTLFGRMETQYF. CDR3 DNA: TGTGCCAGCACCTTGTTTGGGCGTATGGAGACCCAGTACTTC. Together with reference TRBV13 and TRBJ2-5, the CDR3 gives the full variable domain: AAGVIQSPRHLIKEKRETATLKCYPIPRHDTVYWYQQGPGQDPQFLISFYEKMQSDKGSIPDRFSAQQFSDYHSELNMSSLELGDSALYFCASTLFGRMETQYFGPGTRLLVL.

The chain recombines TRBV28 with TRBJ2-2; 11 bases are shared with TRBD1. V was clipped by 6 bases and J by 6 bases; unmatched bases: 6. The CDR3 sequence is 15 residues long. Germline lookup yields CDR1 MDHEN and CDR2 SYDVKM. The CDR3 bases are TGTGCCAGCAGCCGGGACAGGGGGGTTTCCGGGGAGCTGTTTTTT. Residues: CASSRDRGVSGELFF.

The chain carries TRBV6-5 and TRBJ1-2, with D unresolved. CDR3 length: 14 amino acids. Trimming left V 6 bases short and J 3 bases short, with 14 bases between. Germline V gives CDR1 MNHEY, CDR2 SVGAGI. The CDR3 coding sequence is TGTGCCAGCAGCCCCCCGGGAAGGCACTATGGCTACACCTTC. Translation: CASSPPGRHYGYTF.

This chain connects TRBV9 to TRBJ1-2; 7 bases are a match to TRBD1. From germline, CDR1 is SGDLS and CDR2 YYNGEE. Germline trimming cut 3 bases from V and 5 bases from J; bases unmatched to any gene: 7. The CDR3 is 14 residues long. For the CDR3, the DNA is TGTGCCAGCAGCGCGCGACAGGGCCGTTATGGCTACACCTTC. This encodes CASSARQGRYGYTF.

The chain couples TRBV4-1 to TRBJ2-7, with 10 bases fitting TRBD2. The CDR3 has 16 amino acids. From germline, CDR1 is MGHRA and CDR2 YSYEKL. Trimming removed 6 bases from V and 0 bases from J; junction bases left unmatched: 8. CDR3 bases: TGCGCCAGCAGGAGTCTAGCGGGAGCGGGCTCCTACGAGCAGTACTTC. Amino acid sequence: CASRSLAGAGSYEQYF.

The chain links TRBV10-3 to TRBJ1-2, with 10 bases that match TRBD1. V lost 7 bases, J lost 2 bases, and 7 bases stayed unmatched. CDR1 ENHRY and CDR2 SYGVKD come from the germline V gene. This CDR3 contains 15 residues. CDR3 sequence reads: CAITQTGGANYGYTF. CDR3 DNA sequence: TGTGCCATCACCCAGACAGGGGGCGCAAACTATGGCTACACCTTC.

The rearrangement joins TRBV11-2 to TRBJ1-1, with a tentative D call TRBD1 (5 bases). V dropped 2 bases and J dropped 1 base, with 11 bases sitting between them. The V gene's germline CDR1 is SGHAT and CDR2 FQNNGV. This CDR3 has 15 amino acids. The CDR3 protein is CASSLSGQGNTEAFF. DNA of the CDR3: TGTGCCAGCAGCTTAAGTGGGCAGGGGAACACTGAAGCTTTCTTT. Full variable domain (remainder filled in from reference TRBV11-2 and TRBJ1-1): EAGVAQSPRYKIIEKRQSVAFWCNPISGHATLYWYQQILGQGPKLLIQFQNNGVVDDSQLPKDRFSAERLKGVDSTLKIQPAKLEDSAVYLCASSLSGQGNTEAFFGQGTRLTVV.

Turning to this clone: Different DNA sequences within this sample yield the same CDR3. The CDR3 is CASSPSGGTEAFF. The CDR3 DNA is TGTGCCAGCTCACCATCAGGGGGCACTGAAGCTTTCTTT. The chain has TRBV18 and TRBJ1-1; 7 bases are a match to TRBD1. The germline V gene encodes CDR1 KGHSH and CDR2 LQKENI. CDR3 length: 13 residues. Trimming cost V 2 bases and J 4 bases; bases outside gene matches: 1.

The chain is built from TRBV28 and TRBJ2-7; 7 bases agree with TRBD2. Looked up from germline, CDR1 is MDHEN and CDR2 is SYDVKM. V trimming: 2 bases; J trimming: 0 bases; junction bases outside the gene matches: 7. The CDR3 totals 16 residues. CDR3 coding DNA: TGTGCCAGCAGTTTAATGGGGCGGGGGTTCTCCTACGAGCAGTACTTC. This gives the protein CASSLMGRGFSYEQYF.

This clone was seen only a few times. The V call is TRBV27, the J call TRBJ1-2; 12 bases agree with TRBD1. This CDR3 has 15 amino acids. Germline V gene sequence: CDR1 MNHEY, CDR2 SMNVEV (reference sequence). Germline trimming cut 2 bases from V and 7 bases from J; bases unmatched to any gene: 5. The CDR3 protein is CASSLKGQGASGYTF. The CDR3 bases are TGTGCCAGCAGTTTAAAGGGACAGGGGGCGAGTGGCTACACCTTC.

V and J are TRBV2 and TRBJ1-3; D is undetermined. The V gene's germline CDR1 is SNHLY and CDR2 FYNNEI. The CDR3 is made up of 16 amino acids. V was clipped by 1 base and J by 0 bases, with 10 bases between them. The CDR3 DNA is TGTGCCAGCAGTGAAGGGCGGGCAAACTCTGGAAACACCATATATTTT. This sequence encodes CASSEGRANSGNTIYF. Complete variable domain (other parts from reference TRBV2 and TRBJ1-3): EPEVTQTPSHQVTQMGQEVILRCVPISNHLYFYWYRQILGQKVEFLVSFYNNEISEKSEIFDDQFSVERPDGSNFTLKIRSTKLEDSAMYFCASSEGRANSGNTIYFGEGSWLTVV.

The genes are TRBV6-5 and TRBJ2-1; 9 nucleotides line up with TRBD2. The CDR3 runs 15 residues. V gave up 6 bases and J gave up 2 bases; unmatched junction bases: 5. Germline V gene data show CDR1 as MNHEY and CDR2 as SVGAGI. The CDR3 region has the DNA TGTGCCAGCAGCTTTCTAGCGGGGACCTACAATGAGCAGTTCTTC. Protein product: CASSFLAGTYNEQFF.

V and J are TRBV27 and TRBJ1-1, with D possibly TRBD1 on 5 matching bases. V lost 10 bases, J lost 1 base, and 16 bases lay in between. This CDR3 comprises 14 residues. The germline V gene has CDR1 MNHEY and CDR2 SMNVEV (reference sequence). CDR3 in amino acids: CATRDGGGNTEAFF. CDR3 in DNA: TGTGCCACCCGAGACGGGGGGGGGAACACTGAAGCTTTCTTT.

V usage is TRBV15 and J usage is TRBJ1-2; the D gene is possibly TRBD1 (5 bases). V lost 0 bases to trimming and J lost 6 bases, with 14 bases between them. The CDR3 length is 15 residues. Germline CDR1 is LNHNV and CDR2 is YYDKDF (reference sequence). The CDR3 sequence: CATSREQGGRDGYTF. CDR3 nucleotides: TGTGCCACCAGCAGAGAGCAGGGTGGGAGGGATGGCTACACCTTC. The full variable domain, in which reference TRBV15 and TRBJ1-2 provide the parts outside the CDR3, is DAMVIQNPRYQVTQFGKPVTLSCSQTLNHNVMYWYQQKSSQAPKLLFHYYDKDFNNEADTPDNFQSRRPNTSFCFLDIRSPGLGDTAMYLCATSREQGGRDGYTFGSGTRLTVV.

The chain recombines TRBV5-1 with TRBJ2-7; a possible D gene is TRBD2 (5 bases). V lost 0 bases to trimming and J lost 3 bases, with 19 bases between them. CDR1 SGHRS and CDR2 YFSETQ come from the germline V gene. The CDR3 length is 17 residues. The CDR3 is CASSLGGASGVFYEQYF. CDR3 nucleotide sequence: TGCGCCAGCAGCTTGGGGGGAGCTAGTGGAGTATTCTACGAGCAGTACTTC.

J is TRBJ1-2 and V is TRBV10-3, with 7 positions matching TRBD1. This CDR3 is built from 15 residues. Germline V gene data show CDR1 as ENHRY and CDR2 as SYGVKD. V lost 4 bases and J lost 4; bases outside the gene matches: 9. This chain's CDR3 is CAISGRRDSVYGYTF. In DNA form, the CDR3 reads TGTGCCATCAGTGGTCGCCGGGACAGCGTCTATGGCTACACCTTC.

The rearrangement links TRBV15 to TRBJ2-3; TRBD2 matches at 8 bases. Germline values: CDR1 LNHNV, CDR2 YYDKDF (reference sequence). The length of the CDR3 is 14 residues. With V trimmed by 4 bases and J by 6 bases, 6 bases remained unmatched. The CDR3 DNA is TGTGCCACCAGCATAACGCGACTAGCGGATACGCAGTATTTT. It translates to CATSITRLADTQYF.

There are many counts of this clone. The chain couples TRBV5-1 to TRBJ2-3, with 8 bases fitting TRBD2. Germline V gene data show CDR1 as SGHRS and CDR2 as YFSETQ. The V segment lost 4 bases and the J segment 1 base; nucleotides outside the gene matches: 8. The CDR3 covers 16 residues. The CDR3 sequence is CASSPLGLEGTDTQYF. The CDR3 DNA sequence: TGCGCCAGCAGCCCCCTGGGACTAGAAGGCACAGATACGCAGTATTTT.

The genes are TRBV4-1 and TRBJ1-3; the match to TRBD1 covers 8 bases. This CDR3 comprises 15 residues. Trimming at V came to 1 base and at J to 4 bases, leaving 3 bases not matched to a gene. Germline values: CDR1 MGHRA, CDR2 YSYEKL. Written as DNA, the CDR3 is TGCGCCAGCAGCCAAGGTCACAGGGGGGGAAACACCATATATTTT. This encodes CASSQGHRGGNTIYF.

The V gene is TRBV27, the J gene TRBJ1-1; D might be TRBD1 (6 bases). Per the germline V gene, CDR1 is MNHEY and CDR2 is SMNVEV (reference sequence). This CDR3 comprises 14 residues. V lost 10 bases and J lost 5, with 20 bases in between. This CDR3 reads CATEPGHRRTEAFF. CDR3 nucleotide sequence: TGTGCCACTGAACCGGGACACCGGAGGACTGAAGCTTTCTTT.

The chain uses TRBV12-3 or TRBV12-4 and TRBJ1-1; D may be TRBD1 (6 bases). The CDR3 runs to 13 residues. V lost 2 bases, J lost 11 bases, and 15 bases lay in between. The CDR3: CASSLWGLEKAFF. CDR3 DNA: TGTGCCAGCAGTTTATGGGGGCTCGAGAAGGCTTTCTTT.